Only one count was recorded for the clone carrying this T cell receptor (beta chain). Source study methods: Cell counts per sample came from amplifying reference gene primers. The protocol was immunoSEQ multiplex PCR, while the TCRdb copy is restricted to in-frame clones and leaves out a portion. V and J calls and clone size are those listed in that table; D and trimming were worked out from the DNA. The sample carries tens of thousands of clones, more than 60% recorded once. CDR3 length equals 21 residues. These data are taken from a study of blood T cell repertoires in COVID-19. The clonotype originates from a human donor in a cohort sampled during active COVID-19. The chain joins TRBV21-1 to TRBJ2-3; the table's D call, TRBD1, was not checked against the DNA. TRBV21-1 is tagged as a pseudogene. Sequencing was carried out using peripheral blood. The CDR3 protein is CASSKAFISKRRQGCTDTQYF. DNA for the CDR3: TGTGCCAGCAGCAAAGCTTTTATATCGAAACGAAGACAGGGATGCACAGATACGCAGTATTTT.